Listed below are T cell receptor beta chains from one sample, sequenced in a study of T cell responses to AZD1222 COVID-19 vaccine. Produced via immunoSEQ multiplex PCR; TCRdb's table is partial and in-frame only. Altogether around 180,000 clones are present, around nine tenths being singletons, with the ten largest covering 20% to 30%. Here the sequenced sample was peripheral blood, taken 28 days after the second AZD1222 dose. The receptors come from an adult who received the AZD1222 COVID-19 vaccine. The conserved cysteine and the conserved F or W are not part of the CDR3 here.

v_gene	j_gene	CDR3aa
TRBV18	TRBJ2-7	ASSPPRTGGDEQY
TRBV27	TRBJ2-7	ASSLSGLMSYEQY
TRBV12-3/TRBV12-4	TRBJ2-7	ASSATGIEQY
TRBV24-1	TRBJ2-1	ATVGTGGNEQF
TRBV6-5	TRBJ2-7	ASKETGGSYEQY
TRBV4-3	TRBJ2-1	ASSQEPSGRSYNEQF
TRBV9	TRBJ1-3	ASSVNRGAGNTIY
TRBV13	TRBJ1-2	ASSLTGQGAWGYT
TRBV5-6	TRBJ2-1	ASSLAGLGNEQF
TRBV7-2	TRBJ1-1	ASSPGPPDRKLI
TRBV28	TRBJ1-1	ASSSRTGVATEAF
TRBV3-1/TRBV3-2	TRBJ2-7	ASSPVDRELEQY
TRBV5-5	TRBJ2-3	ASSLARNSLGTQY
TRBV3-1/TRBV3-2	TRBJ2-5	ASSQGAGGRNQETQY
TRBV19	TRBJ2-7	ASSIHRLAGGPKYEQY
TRBV19	TRBJ2-3	ASSIGDLSQTDTQY
TRBV4-3	TRBJ2-3	ASSQERGLAGSTWTDTQY
TRBV21-1	TRBJ2-5	ASSKGQERETQY
TRBV7-2	TRBJ2-1	ASNRGGGTLSYNEQF
TRBV1	TRBJ2-7	TSSQDQGVEQY
TRBV19	TRBJ1-2	ASSMDSYGYT
TRBV6-5	TRBJ1-6	ASSYSGSSSSPLH